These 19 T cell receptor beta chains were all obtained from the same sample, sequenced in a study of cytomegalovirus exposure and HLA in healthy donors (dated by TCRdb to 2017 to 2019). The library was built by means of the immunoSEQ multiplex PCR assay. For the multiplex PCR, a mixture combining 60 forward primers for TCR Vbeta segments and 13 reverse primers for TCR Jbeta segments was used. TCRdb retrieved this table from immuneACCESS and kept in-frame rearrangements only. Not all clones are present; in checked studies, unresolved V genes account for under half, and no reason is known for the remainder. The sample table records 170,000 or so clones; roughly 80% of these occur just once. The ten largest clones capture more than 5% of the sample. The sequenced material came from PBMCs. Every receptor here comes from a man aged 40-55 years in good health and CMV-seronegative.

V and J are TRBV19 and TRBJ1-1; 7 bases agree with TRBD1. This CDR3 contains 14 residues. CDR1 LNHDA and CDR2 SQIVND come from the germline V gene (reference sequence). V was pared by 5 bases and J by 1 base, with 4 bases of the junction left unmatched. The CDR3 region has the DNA TGTGCCAGTAGTCGCGGACAGGAGAACACTGAAGCTTTCTTT. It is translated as CASSRGQENTEAFF.

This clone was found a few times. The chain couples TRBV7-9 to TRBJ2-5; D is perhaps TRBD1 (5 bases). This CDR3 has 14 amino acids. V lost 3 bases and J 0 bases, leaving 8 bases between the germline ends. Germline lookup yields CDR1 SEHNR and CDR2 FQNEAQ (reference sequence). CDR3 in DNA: TGTGCCAGCAGCTTCCAGGGTAACCAAGAGACCCAGTACTTC. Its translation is CASSFQGNQETQYF.

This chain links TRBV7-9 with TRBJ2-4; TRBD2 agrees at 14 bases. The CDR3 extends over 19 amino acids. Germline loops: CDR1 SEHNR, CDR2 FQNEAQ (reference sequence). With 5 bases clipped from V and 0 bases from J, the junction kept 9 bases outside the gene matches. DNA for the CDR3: TGTGCCAGCAGCCCATTGACTAGCGGGGGGGCACGAGCCAAAAACATTCAGTACTTC. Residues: CASSPLTSGGARAKNIQYF.

The CDR3 sequence: CASSYRFLETQYF. The CDR3 nucleotides are TGTGCCAGCAGCTACAGATTCTTAGAGACCCAGTACTTC. The chain links TRBV11-3 to TRBJ2-5; no definite D call. Germline-derived CDR1 and CDR2 are SGHNT and YENEEA. The CDR3 totals 13 residues. The germline V and J ends were trimmed by 4 bases and 4 bases, with 10 bases remaining between them. The entire variable domain, with the rest obtained from reference TRBV11-3 and TRBJ2-5, is as follows: EAGVVQSPRYKIIEKKQPVAFWCNPISGHNTLYWYLQNLGQGPELLIRYENEEAVDDSQLPKDRFSAERLKGVDSTLKIQPAELGDSAVYLCASSYRFLETQYFGPGTRLLVL.

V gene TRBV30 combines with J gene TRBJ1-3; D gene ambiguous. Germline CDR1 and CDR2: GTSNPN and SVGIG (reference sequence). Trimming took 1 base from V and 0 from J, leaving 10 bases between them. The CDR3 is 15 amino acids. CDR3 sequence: CAWSAADTSGNTIYF. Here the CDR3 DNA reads TGTGCCTGGAGTGCCGCGGATACCTCTGGAAACACCATATATTTT.

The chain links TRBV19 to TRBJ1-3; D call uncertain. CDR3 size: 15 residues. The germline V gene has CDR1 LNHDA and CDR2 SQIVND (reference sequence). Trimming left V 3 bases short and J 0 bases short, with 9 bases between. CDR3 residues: CASSMNGDSGNTIYF. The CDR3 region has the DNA TGTGCCAGTAGTATGAACGGAGACTCTGGAAACACCATATATTTT.

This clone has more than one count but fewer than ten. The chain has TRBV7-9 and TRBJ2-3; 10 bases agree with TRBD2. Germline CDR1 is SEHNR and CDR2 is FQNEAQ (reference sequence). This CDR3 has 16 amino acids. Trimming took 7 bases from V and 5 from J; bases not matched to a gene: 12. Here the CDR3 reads CASTLQAGGLEDTQYF. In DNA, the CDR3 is TGTGCCAGCACTCTACAAGCGGGAGGGCTGGAAGATACGCAGTATTTT.

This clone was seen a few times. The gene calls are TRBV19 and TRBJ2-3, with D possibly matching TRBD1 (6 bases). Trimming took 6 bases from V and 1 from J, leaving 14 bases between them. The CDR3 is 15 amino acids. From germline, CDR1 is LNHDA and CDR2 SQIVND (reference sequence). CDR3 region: CASSRTGFGTDTQYF. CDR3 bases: TGTGCCAGTAGCCGAACAGGGTTTGGCACAGATACGCAGTATTTT.

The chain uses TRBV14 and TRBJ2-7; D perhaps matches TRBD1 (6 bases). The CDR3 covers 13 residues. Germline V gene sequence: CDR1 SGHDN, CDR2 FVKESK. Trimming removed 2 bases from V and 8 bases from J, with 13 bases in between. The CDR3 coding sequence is TGTGCCAGCAGCCAAATTTTTCAGGGGCAGCAGTACTTC. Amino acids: CASSQIFQGQQYF.

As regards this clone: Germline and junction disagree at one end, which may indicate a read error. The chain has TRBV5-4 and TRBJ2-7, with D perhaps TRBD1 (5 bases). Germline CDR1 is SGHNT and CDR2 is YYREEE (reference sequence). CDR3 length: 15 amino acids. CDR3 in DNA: TGCGCCAGCAGCCAAGATGGGGCAGGAACCAACGAGCAGTACTTC. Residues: CASSQDGAGTNEQYF. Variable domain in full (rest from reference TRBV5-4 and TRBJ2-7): ETGVTQSPTHLIKTRGQQVTLRCSSQSGHNTVSWYQQALGQGPQFIFQYYREEENGRGNFPPRFSGLQFPNYSSELNVNALELDDSALYLCASSQDGAGTNEQYFGPGTRLTVT.

CDR3 amino acids: CASSPLDSHQYF. The CDR3 DNA reads as TGTGCCAGCAGCCCGCTGGACAGTCACCAGTACTTC. The genes are TRBV7-3 and TRBJ2-5; tentatively, D is TRBD1 (6 bases). V was clipped by 5 bases and J by 10 bases, with 14 bases between them. Germline V gene lookup returns CDR1 SGHTA and CDR2 FQGTGA. The CDR3 has 12 amino acids.

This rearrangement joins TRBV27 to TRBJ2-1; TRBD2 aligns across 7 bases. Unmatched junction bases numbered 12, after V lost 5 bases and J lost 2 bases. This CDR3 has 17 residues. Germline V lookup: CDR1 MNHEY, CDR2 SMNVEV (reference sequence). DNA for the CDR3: TGTGCCAGCAGTCCTATTGGCGGGGGATCCCCCTACAATGAGCAGTTCTTC. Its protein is CASSPIGGGSPYNEQFF.

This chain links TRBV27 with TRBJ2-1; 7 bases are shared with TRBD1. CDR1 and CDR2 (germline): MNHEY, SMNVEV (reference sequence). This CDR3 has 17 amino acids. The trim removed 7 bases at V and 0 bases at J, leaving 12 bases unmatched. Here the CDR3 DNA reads TGTGCCAGCACTTCGAGGGGGCAACCGAGCTCCTACAATGAGCAGTTCTTC. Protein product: CASTSRGQPSSYNEQFF.

The CDR3, as DNA: TGCGCCAGCCCCGGAACAGATAAAAACATTCAGTACTTC. Translation gives CASPGTDKNIQYF. The chain uses TRBV10-1 and TRBJ2-4; D uncertain. The CDR3 has 13 amino acids. Trimming removed 8 bases at V and 4 bases at J, with 12 bases between. In germline, CDR1 is WNHNN, CDR2 SYGVQD (reference sequence).

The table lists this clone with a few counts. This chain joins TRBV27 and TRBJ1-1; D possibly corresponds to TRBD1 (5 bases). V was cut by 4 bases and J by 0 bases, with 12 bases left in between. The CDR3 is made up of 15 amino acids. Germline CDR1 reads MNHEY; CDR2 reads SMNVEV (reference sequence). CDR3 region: CASSSLTEMNTEAFF. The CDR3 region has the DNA TGTGCCAGCAGTTCCCTGACAGAGATGAACACTGAAGCTTTCTTT.

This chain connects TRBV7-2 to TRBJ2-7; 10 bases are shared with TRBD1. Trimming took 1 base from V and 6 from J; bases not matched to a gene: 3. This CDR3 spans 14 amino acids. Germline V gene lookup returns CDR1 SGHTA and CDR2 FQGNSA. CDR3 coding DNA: TGTGCCAGCAGCTTAGGGGACAGGGGAGCCGAGCAGTACTTC. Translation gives CASSLGDRGAEQYF.

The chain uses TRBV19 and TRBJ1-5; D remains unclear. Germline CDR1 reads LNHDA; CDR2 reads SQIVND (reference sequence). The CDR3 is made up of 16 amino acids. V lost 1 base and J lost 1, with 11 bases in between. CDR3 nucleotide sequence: TGTGCCAGTAGTATAGGTCCCGGGTCGAGCAATCAGCCCCAGCATTTT. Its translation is CASSIGPGSSNQPQHF.

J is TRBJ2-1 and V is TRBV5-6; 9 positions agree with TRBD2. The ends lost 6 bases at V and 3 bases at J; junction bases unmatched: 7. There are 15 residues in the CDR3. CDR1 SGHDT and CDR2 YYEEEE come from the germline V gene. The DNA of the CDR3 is TGTGCCAGCACGAGGCGGGGGGGCCTCTACAATGAGCAGTTCTTC. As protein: CASTRRGGLYNEQFF. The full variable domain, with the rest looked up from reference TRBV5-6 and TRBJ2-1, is DAGVTQSPTHLIKTRGQQVTLRCSPKSGHDTVSWYQQALGQGPQFIFQYYEEEERQRGNFPDRFSGHQFPNYSSELNVNALLLGDSALYLCASTRRGGLYNEQFFGPGTRLTVL.

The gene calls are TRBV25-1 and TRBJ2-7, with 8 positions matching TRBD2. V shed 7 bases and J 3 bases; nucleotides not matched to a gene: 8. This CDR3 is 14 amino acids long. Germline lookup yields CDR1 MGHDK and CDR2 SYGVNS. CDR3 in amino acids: CASTTGTSNYEQYF. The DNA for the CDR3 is TGTGCCAGCACCACCGGGACTAGTAACTACGAGCAGTACTTC.